This TCR beta chain was found in a study of blood T cell repertoires in COVID-19. For the study at large: Sample material is recorded as cDNA or gDNA derived from T cells, B-cell-depleted T cells, or PBMCs.

The Seattle patients, enrolled during active infection, were followed longitudinally. Details on this clone: The identical CDR3 is also encoded by other nucleotide sequences in the sample.

Clones were read by immunoSEQ multiplex PCR, and TCRdb kept only the in-frame ones, dropping some. The repertoire holds roughly 410,000 clones, with around 87% as singletons. CDR3 size: 14 residues. Looked up from germline, CDR1 is SGHNT and CDR2 is YYREEE (reference sequence). The V gene lost 0 bases and the J gene lost 0 bases, with 6 bases spanning the gap. This clonotype was sampled from an older woman with COVID-19, enrolled during active disease. The chain links TRBV5-4 to TRBJ1-1; unclear D gene. Sequencing was carried out using peripheral blood. Here the CDR3 DNA reads TGTGCCAGCAGCTTGGGGGGAGTGAACACTGAAGCTTTCTTT. It specifies CASSLGGVNTEAFF.